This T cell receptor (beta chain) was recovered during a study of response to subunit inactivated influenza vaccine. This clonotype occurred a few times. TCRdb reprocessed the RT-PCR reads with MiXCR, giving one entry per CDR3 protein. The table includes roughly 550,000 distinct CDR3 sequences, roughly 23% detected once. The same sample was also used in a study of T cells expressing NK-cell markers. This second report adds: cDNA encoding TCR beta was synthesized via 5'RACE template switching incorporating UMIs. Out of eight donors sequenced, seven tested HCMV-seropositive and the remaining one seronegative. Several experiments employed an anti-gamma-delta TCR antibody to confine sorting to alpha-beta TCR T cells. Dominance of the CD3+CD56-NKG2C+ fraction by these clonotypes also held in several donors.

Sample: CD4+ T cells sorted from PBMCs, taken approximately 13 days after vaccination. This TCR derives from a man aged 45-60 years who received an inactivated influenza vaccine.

The CDR3 DNA reads as TGCGCCAGCAGCCAAGGCCCGGGGGCTAGGGCTTTCTTT. As protein: CASSQGPGARAFF. The rearrangement uses TRBV4-3 and TRBJ1-1; D might be TRBD1 (6 bases). V was cut by 1 base and J by 11 bases, with 14 bases left in between. Looked up from germline, CDR1 is LGHNA and CDR2 is YSLEER. This CDR3 comprises 13 residues.